One and the same sample provided the 29 T cell receptor beta chains below, sequenced in a study of blood T cells in healthy people across ages. Using a J-beta primer mix together with a sample-barcoded 5' primer, a second PCR was run for roughly 6 to 12 cycles. TCRdb passed the 5' RACE reads through MiXCR, listing each CDR3 protein once. The sample records roughly 1.5 million distinct CDR3 sequences, approximately 43% being singletons. Sequencing was performed on blood. These receptors came from a woman aged 18-29 years in good health.

In its sample, this clonotype was seen a few times. Here the CDR3 reads CASRQRVMGSYNEQFF. The CDR3, as DNA: TGTGCCAGCAGGCAGCGGGTTATGGGGTCCTACAATGAGCAGTTCTTC. This chain joins TRBV27 and TRBJ2-1; D is possibly TRBD2 (6 bases). Trimming pared 6 bases from V and 1 base from J, leaving 16 bases between. Germline V gene lookup returns CDR1 MNHEY and CDR2 SMNVEV (reference sequence). This CDR3 region has 16 residues.

In this sample, this clonotype turned up a few times. The chain links TRBV4-1 to TRBJ2-3; the D gene is possibly TRBD2 (5 bases). Trimming left V 4 bases short and J 1 base short, with 21 bases between. Germline values: CDR1 MGHRA, CDR2 YSYEKL. CDR3 length equals 18 residues. The CDR3 region has the DNA TGCGCCAGCAGCCCCGGCAGAGTCCGGAGCGGACGCACAGATACGCAGTATTTT. Its protein is CASSPGRVRSGRTDTQYF.

Worth noting for this clonotype: An end of the junction differs from the germline gene, which may be a read error. The chain joins TRBV5-5 to TRBJ2-7, with D perhaps TRBD1 or TRBD2 (6 bases each). Germline lookup yields CDR1 SGHKS and CDR2 YYEKEE (reference sequence). This CDR3 has 14 amino acids. CDR3 in amino acids: CAGSFPGGKYEQYF. The DNA of the CDR3 is TGTGCCGGCAGCTTCCCCGGGGGCAAATACGAGCAGTACTTC.

This clonotype was observed at least ten times. The J gene is TRBJ1-1, the V gene TRBV12-3 or TRBV12-4; the D gene is possibly TRBD1 (6 bases). CDR3 length equals 15 residues. The ends were cut back, 5 bases at V and 6 bases at J, with 19 bases in the middle. The CDR3: CASSLRTVMTSEAFF. For the CDR3, the DNA is TGTGCCAGCAGTCTACGGACAGTGATGACTTCTGAAGCTTTCTTT.

In its sample, this clonotype was seen a few times. This sequence joins TRBV6-2 or TRBV6-3 and TRBJ2-1, with 9 bases matching TRBD1. The CDR3 is 17 amino acids. Looked up from germline, CDR1 is MNHEY and CDR2 is SVGEGT. V dropped 2 bases and J dropped 4; count of bases not matched to a gene: 9. The CDR3 is CASSYPTTGGVYNEQFF. In nucleotides, the CDR3 is TGTGCCAGCAGTTACCCTACGACAGGGGGAGTATACAATGAGCAGTTCTTC.

V gene TRBV29-1 combines with J gene TRBJ1-2; no firm D call. This CDR3 spans 14 amino acids. The germline V gene encodes CDR1 SQVTM and CDR2 ANQGSEA. V shed 0 bases and J shed 6 bases, with 14 bases lying between them. The CDR3 region has the DNA TGCAGCGTTGAAGAAACACGGGGATCTGATGGCTACACCTTC. The encoded protein is CSVEETRGSDGYTF. Based on the CDR3 plus reference TRBV29-1 and TRBJ1-2, the full variable domain is SAVISQKPSRDICQRGTSLTIQCQVDSQVTMMFWYRQQPGQSLTLIATANQGSEATYESGFVIDKFPISRPNLTFSTLTVSNMSPEDSSIYLCSVEETRGSDGYTFGSGTRLTVV.

The chain combines TRBV5-1 with TRBJ2-1, with TRBD2 matching 10 bases. This CDR3 spans 23 amino acids. Germline V lookup: CDR1 SGHRS, CDR2 YFSETQ. V gave up 4 bases and J gave up 0 bases; unmatched junction bases: 25. DNA of the CDR3: TGCGCCAGCAGCCCCCGGTGGGGCGTGCGGTTCGAGGCTAGCGGGAGCTCCTACAATGAGCAGTTCTTC. Protein: CASSPRWGVRFEASGSSYNEQFF.

Only a few counts were recorded for this clonotype. This rearrangement joins TRBV4-1 to TRBJ2-1, with D unclear. This CDR3 has 12 amino acids. V lost 4 bases and J lost 9, with 10 bases in between. CDR1 is MGHRA, CDR2 YSYEKL, per germline. CDR3 residues: CASSLTVSEQFF. CDR3 bases: TGCGCCAGCAGCCTTACAGTGAGTGAGCAGTTCTTC.

The J gene is TRBJ2-1, the V gene TRBV7-9; D may be TRBD2 (6 bases). The V and J ends lost 6 bases and 0 bases respectively, with 9 bases between them. This CDR3 comprises 14 residues. CDR1 SEHNR and CDR2 FQNEAQ come from the germline V gene (reference sequence). CDR3 in amino acids: CASSMGGSYNEQFF. The CDR3 DNA follows: TGTGCCAGCAGTATGGGGGGCTCCTACAATGAGCAGTTCTTC. The full variable domain, in which reference TRBV7-9 and TRBJ2-1 provide the parts outside the CDR3, is DTGVSQNPRHKITKRGQNVTFRCDPISEHNRLYWYRQTLGQGPEFLTYFQNEAQLEKSRLLSDRFSAERPKGSFSTLEIQRTEQGDSAMYLCASSMGGSYNEQFFGPGTRLTVL.

This clonotype was recorded a few times. The chain combines TRBV4-3 with TRBJ2-5, with D hard to call. V was shortened by 1 base and J by 11 bases, with 20 bases between the two germline ends. Per the germline V gene, CDR1 is LGHNA and CDR2 is YSLEER. The CDR3 sequence is 15 residues long. In DNA form, the CDR3 reads TGCGCCAGCAGCCAAGGGTTCGAGTCCTACAATGAGCAGTACTTC. Amino acid sequence: CASSQGFESYNEQYF.

The V call is TRBV29-1, the J call TRBJ2-2; D remains unclear. This CDR3 has 14 amino acids. The ends were cut back, 5 bases at V and 3 bases at J, with 13 bases in the middle. Germline lookup yields CDR1 SQVTM and CDR2 ANQGSEA. This chain's CDR3 is CSVSPDRDTGELFF. The DNA of the CDR3 is TGCAGCGTTAGTCCGGACCGAGACACCGGGGAGCTGTTTTTT.

V and J are TRBV12-3 or TRBV12-4 and TRBJ2-7; D may be TRBD1 (5 bases). This CDR3 has 15 residues. Trimming removed 7 bases at V and 10 bases at J, with 26 bases between. This CDR3 is CASILGSRQGRPQYF. The CDR3 nucleotides are TGTGCCAGCATCTTGGGTAGCAGGCAGGGTAGGCCCCAGTACTTC.

This clonotype has a handful of counts. This sequence joins TRBV28 and TRBJ1-2; tentatively, D is TRBD1 (5 bases). Trimming stripped 6 bases from V and 1 base from J, with 15 bases between. The germline V gene encodes CDR1 MDHEN and CDR2 SYDVKM. This CDR3 region has 15 residues. The CDR3 DNA reads as TGTGCCAGCAGGCGTACAGGTGGAGTTAACTATGGCTACACCTTC. Translated, it gives CASRRTGGVNYGYTF.

The sample holds a few counts of this clonotype. This chain joins TRBV12-5 and TRBJ2-7; the D gene is possibly TRBD1 (5 bases). Per the germline V gene, CDR1 is LGHNT and CDR2 is FRNRAP. The CDR3 sequence is 14 residues long. The V gene lost 1 base and the J gene lost 5 bases, with 12 bases spanning the gap. The CDR3 region is CASGLGGPGNEQYF. CDR3 DNA sequence: TGTGCTAGTGGTTTGGGTGGTCCAGGGAACGAGCAGTACTTC.

The chain uses TRBV7-9 and TRBJ2-5; D ambiguous. Trimming shortened V by 1 base and J by 5 bases, and 11 bases separated the two germline ends. This CDR3 has 14 amino acids. The germline gives CDR1 SEHNR, CDR2 FQNEAQ (reference sequence). The CDR3 region is CASSLVYSSETQYF. CDR3 coding DNA: TGTGCCAGCAGCTTAGTATACTCGTCGGAGACCCAGTACTTC.

This chain links TRBV7-9 with TRBJ1-2; no definite D call. The V and J ends lost 1 base and 0 bases respectively, with 12 bases between them. Germline V gene sequence: CDR1 SEHNR, CDR2 FQNEAQ (reference sequence). The CDR3 length is 16 residues. Here the CDR3 reads CASSLGLQDSNYGYTF. The CDR3 coding sequence is TGTGCCAGCAGCTTAGGGTTGCAGGACTCTAACTATGGCTACACCTTC.

This rearrangement joins TRBV5-1 to TRBJ2-7, with 7 positions matching TRBD1. This CDR3 spans 14 amino acids. Trimming cost V 4 bases and J 1 base; bases outside gene matches: 5. Germline CDR1 reads SGHRS; CDR2 reads YFSETQ. The CDR3 protein is CASSQTQGSYEQYF. The CDR3 DNA follows: TGCGCCAGCAGCCAGACACAGGGGTCCTACGAGCAGTACTTC.

The chain uses TRBV12-3 or TRBV12-4 and TRBJ2-1; 8 nucleotides line up with TRBD1. V was pared by 5 bases and J by 13 bases, with 13 bases of the junction left unmatched. The CDR3 covers 14 residues. The CDR3 nucleotides are TGTGCCAGCAGTATACGGACAGGGCCAGAGACCCAGTTCTTC. It yields the protein CASSIRTGPETQFF.

This chain joins TRBV20-1 and TRBJ2-7, with D unclear. This CDR3 is built from 14 residues. Germline loops: CDR1 DFQATT, CDR2 SNEGSKA (reference sequence). The V gene lost 3 bases and the J gene lost 6 bases, with 18 bases spanning the gap. The DNA for the CDR3 is TGCAGTGCTAGCCCCCTGAGACGCGTCGCCGAGCAGTACTTC. This translates into CSASPLRRVAEQYF.

V and J are TRBV24-1 and TRBJ2-2, with 8 bases matching TRBD1. V dropped 10 bases and J dropped 7; count of bases not matched to a gene: 10. Germline-derived CDR1 and CDR2 are KGHDR and SFDVKD. CDR3 length: 14 amino acids. For the CDR3, the DNA is TGTGCCACAACCCCGGGGACAGGTCACGGGGAGCTGTTTTTT. It codes for CATTPGTGHGELFF.

This chain joins TRBV5-6 and TRBJ1-3; no firm D call. The germline V and J ends were trimmed by 0 bases and 0 bases, with 10 bases remaining between them. The germline CDR1 and CDR2 sequences are SGHDT and YYEEEE. CDR3 length: 16 amino acids. The CDR3 loop reads CASSLDLGFSGNTIYF. The CDR3 DNA reads TGTGCCAGCAGCTTGGATCTGGGTTTCTCTGGAAACACCATATATTTT.

This clonotype was picked up a small number of times. The gene calls are TRBV6-2 or TRBV6-3 and TRBJ1-6; D perhaps matches TRBD1 (6 bases). The germline V gene encodes CDR1 MNHEY and CDR2 SVGEGT. The V end was cut by 2 bases, the J end by 5 bases, with 10 bases between. This CDR3 region has 15 residues. CDR3 sequence (DNA): TGTGCCAGCAGTTACAGAGGGGGTGATAATTCACCCCTCCACTTT. Its translation: CASSYRGGDNSPLHF.

This clonotype has a single count. This chain links TRBV15 with TRBJ2-2; 9 nucleotides align to TRBD1. This CDR3 contains 17 residues. The V gene end was trimmed by 3 bases and the J gene end by 2 bases; junction bases not matched to a gene: 7. The germline V gene has CDR1 LNHNV and CDR2 YYDKDF (reference sequence). The CDR3 spells CATSSGTGTLNTGELFF. The CDR3 nucleotides are TGTGCCACCAGCAGCGGGACAGGGACCTTAAACACCGGGGAGCTGTTTTTT.

This chain connects TRBV9 to TRBJ1-1; weak D call: TRBD1 (6 bases). Trimming stripped 3 bases from V and 3 bases from J, with 12 bases between. Germline CDR1 and CDR2: SGDLS and YYNGEE. The CDR3 is made up of 14 amino acids. The CDR3 loop reads CASSARGGDTEAFF. The CDR3, as DNA: TGTGCCAGCAGCGCCCGAGGGGGGGACACTGAAGCTTTCTTT.

The chain is built from TRBV7-9 and TRBJ2-3; 11 nucleotides align to TRBD1. The germline V gene has CDR1 SEHNR and CDR2 FQNEAQ (reference sequence). CDR3 length: 15 residues. The ends lost 5 bases at V and 4 bases at J; junction bases unmatched: 5. The CDR3 DNA follows: TGTGCCAGCAGCCCGGACAGGGGGCTGGCAGATACGCAGTATTTT. Its translation: CASSPDRGLADTQYF.

The rearrangement joins TRBV15 to TRBJ2-5; the match to TRBD1 covers 7 bases. Germline loops: CDR1 LNHNV, CDR2 YYDKDF (reference sequence). J gave up 11 bases and V 5 bases, and 14 bases lay outside the gene matches. The CDR3 is 14 residues long. CDR3 protein: CATSSWDSYNEQYF. CDR3 sequence (DNA): TGTGCCACCAGCTCATGGGACAGCTACAATGAGCAGTACTTC.

This clonotype was seen a few times. The chain combines TRBV5-1 with TRBJ1-2, with a possible D match to TRBD1 (5 bases). Germline V gene sequence: CDR1 SGHRS, CDR2 YFSETQ. V was cut by 2 bases and J by 5 bases, with 19 bases left in between. There are 16 residues in the CDR3. The CDR3 loop is CASSFPGPLGNYGYTF. DNA of the CDR3: TGCGCCAGCAGCTTTCCGGGACCCCTCGGAAATTATGGCTACACCTTC.

V is TRBV28 and J is TRBJ1-5; D call uncertain. The CDR3 is 14 amino acids. V lost 5 bases to trimming and J lost 6 bases, with 14 bases between them. The germline gives CDR1 MDHEN, CDR2 SYDVKM. CDR3 DNA sequence: TGTGCCAGCAGTCTGGGCCAATGGAGTCAGCCCCAGCATTTT. This gives the protein CASSLGQWSQPQHF.

This clonotype was seen more than once but under ten times. This chain joins TRBV15 and TRBJ2-1; possibly TRBD2 for D (5 bases). CDR3 size: 16 residues. V dropped 0 bases and J dropped 1 base, with 10 bases sitting between them. Germline V gene sequence: CDR1 LNHNV, CDR2 YYDKDF (reference sequence). CDR3 amino acids: CATSRDVGVSYNEQFF. In DNA form, the CDR3 reads TGTGCCACCAGCAGAGATGTCGGGGTATCCTACAATGAGCAGTTCTTC.